Listed here are 27 T cell receptor beta chains from one sample, sequenced in a study of CD8+ T cells in alopecia areata. TCR sequencing used cDNA made by reverse transcription of extracted RNA. Repertoires were generated with immunoSEQ multiplex PCR, while TCRdb's copy carries only in-frame clones and drops some. Of approximately 30,000 clones detected, approximately 60% appear once; the ten largest clones hold about a sixth. Sequenced sample: NKG2D-high CD8+ T cells sorted from blood. All receptors derive from a human donor with alopecia areata.

The chain is built from TRBV9 and TRBJ1-1; D is unclear. V was pared by 0 bases and J by 0 bases, with 9 bases between. CDR1 is SGDLS, CDR2 YYNGEE, per germline. The CDR3 is made up of 15 amino acids. The CDR3 region is CASSVVGRMNTEAFF. In nucleotides, the CDR3 is TGTGCCAGCAGCGTAGTTGGCAGAATGAACACTGAAGCTTTCTTT.

The rearrangement uses TRBV25-1 and TRBJ2-3; no definite D call. V was shortened by 1 base and J by 2 bases, with 4 bases between the two germline ends. The length of the CDR3 is 13 residues. Germline CDR1 reads MGHDK; CDR2 reads SYGVNS. CDR3 nucleotide sequence: TGTGCCAGCAGTGAATTGCCCACAGATACGCAGTATTTT. Residues: CASSELPTDTQYF.

This clone was observed a handful of times. The rearrangement joins TRBV5-1 to TRBJ2-2; D is undetermined. Germline lookup yields CDR1 SGHRS and CDR2 YFSETQ. V lost 0 bases and J 0 bases, leaving 6 bases between the germline ends. This CDR3 region has 15 residues. CDR3 coding DNA: TGCGCCAGCAGCTTGGTCAGCCCGAACACCGGGGAGCTGTTTTTT. Its protein is CASSLVSPNTGELFF.

The rearrangement joins TRBV19 to TRBJ2-7, with no clear D. Trimming took off 3 bases at V and 1 base at J, with 7 bases between the two ends. CDR1 and CDR2 (germline): LNHDA, SQIVND (reference sequence). This CDR3 has 13 amino acids. The CDR3 bases are TGTGCCAGTAGTATCGAGGCATCCTACGAGCAGTACTTC. It yields the protein CASSIEASYEQYF. Based on the CDR3 plus reference TRBV19 and TRBJ2-7, the full variable domain is DGGITQSPKYLFRKEGQNVTLSCEQNLNHDAMYWYRQDPGQGLRLIYYSQIVNDFQKGDIAEGYSVSREKKESFPLTVTSAQKNPTAFYLCASSIEASYEQYFGPGTRLTVT.

This clone has only a few counts. V usage is TRBV30 and J usage is TRBJ2-1; TRBD2 might be the D (5 bases). The germline V gene has CDR1 GTSNPN and CDR2 SVGIG (reference sequence). CDR3 size: 18 residues. Trimming pared 0 bases from V and 0 bases from J, leaving 18 bases between. CDR3 sequence: CAWSVASLRGSSYNEQFF. The CDR3 DNA is TGTGCCTGGAGTGTCGCCAGTCTCAGAGGGAGCTCCTACAATGAGCAGTTCTTC.

The chain couples TRBV30 to TRBJ1-1, with 10 nucleotides matching TRBD1. V trimming: 4 bases; J trimming: 4 bases; junction bases outside the gene matches: 3. Germline V gives CDR1 GTSNPN, CDR2 SVGIG (reference sequence). CDR3 length: 13 residues. CDR3 loop: CAWKGQGTTEAFF. The CDR3 DNA reads TGTGCCTGGAAGGGACAGGGGACCACTGAAGCTTTCTTT.

The chain has TRBV10-2 and TRBJ2-7; TRBD2 agrees at 7 bases. V was clipped by 4 bases and J by 2 bases; unmatched bases: 11. The CDR3 is 16 amino acids. Per germline, CDR1 WSHSY and CDR2 SAAADI. As DNA, the CDR3 is TGCGCCAGCAGTGCCCTGAGACTAGCATCGCCCTACGAGCAGTACTTC. This translates into CASSALRLASPYEQYF.

This clone was detected once. The V gene is TRBV29-1, the J gene TRBJ2-7; D not resolved. The V end was cut by 3 bases, the J end by 2 bases, with 11 bases between. The CDR3 is 13 residues long. Per germline, CDR1 SQVTM and CDR2 ANQGSEA. The CDR3 spells CSVDAGETYEQYF. CDR3 DNA sequence: TGCAGCGTTGACGCAGGAGAGACCTACGAGCAGTACTTC.

This clone showed up just a few times. The V call is TRBV29-1, the J call TRBJ2-6, with TRBD1 identical over 7 bases. CDR1 and CDR2 (germline): SQVTM, ANQGSEA. V gave up 4 bases and J gave up 4 bases; unmatched junction bases: 13. The CDR3 runs 17 residues. The DNA of the CDR3 is TGCAGCGTTGGGGGGACAGAGTCCCCGTGGGGGGCCAACGTCCTGACTTTC. Protein: CSVGGTESPWGANVLTF.

The V and J genes are TRBV27 and TRBJ2-1; D might be TRBD1 (5 bases). Germline CDR1 and CDR2: MNHEY and SMNVEV (reference sequence). The CDR3 is 11 amino acids. V lost 4 bases and J 10 bases, leaving 8 bases between the germline ends. The CDR3 DNA sequence: TGTGCCAGCAGTTCGGACATCGAGCAGTTCTTC. It translates to CASSSDIEQFF.

J is TRBJ2-1 and V is TRBV29-1; D ambiguous. The CDR3 contains 14 residues. The V and J ends lost 0 bases and 7 bases respectively, with 13 bases between them. Germline V CDR1 and CDR2: SQVTM, ANQGSEA. The CDR3 nucleotides read TGCAGCGTTGAAGATTCGGAAGGACCTAATGAGCAGTTCTTC. This codes for CSVEDSEGPNEQFF.

This chain uses TRBV5-1 with TRBJ2-7, with unresolved D. Trimming pared 4 bases from V and 0 bases from J, leaving 8 bases between. The CDR3 is made up of 13 amino acids. Germline V gene sequence: CDR1 SGHRS, CDR2 YFSETQ. CDR3 sequence: CASSLRNSYEQYF. Here the CDR3 DNA reads TGCGCCAGCAGCCTCCGGAACTCCTACGAGCAGTACTTC.

A single count supports this clone. The CDR3 here is CASSQLAGGRYNEQFF. CDR3 sequence (DNA): TGCGCCAGCAGCCAACTAGCGGGGGGGCGATACAATGAGCAGTTCTTC. V and J are TRBV4-3 and TRBJ2-1; 12 positions agree with TRBD2. J was trimmed by 4 bases and V by 2 bases; bases with no gene match: 3. Germline loops: CDR1 LGHNA, CDR2 YSLEER. This CDR3 spans 16 amino acids.

This clone was recorded a few times. The rearrangement links TRBV5-1 to TRBJ1-4; weak D call: TRBD1 (5 bases). The V end was cut by 1 base, the J end by 10 bases, with 14 bases between. Looked up from germline, CDR1 is SGHRS and CDR2 is YFSETQ. The CDR3 extends over 14 amino acids. The CDR3 here is CASSLNGRDGKLFF. CDR3 sequence (DNA): TGCGCCAGCAGCTTGAACGGCAGGGATGGAAAACTGTTTTTT.

This clone was counted a few times. CDR3 region: CATSPSRGGRKTQYF. The DNA for the CDR3 is TGTGCCACCAGCCCCTCGCGGGGGGGCAGGAAGACCCAGTACTTC. The chain uses TRBV15 and TRBJ2-5; the match to TRBD2 covers 9 bases. This CDR3 comprises 15 residues. Germline V CDR1 and CDR2: LNHNV, YYDKDF (reference sequence). V lost 5 bases and J lost 6; bases outside the gene matches: 10.

The chain is built from TRBV4-3 and TRBJ1-4; 9 bases map to TRBD1. The J segment lost 5 bases and the V segment lost 0 bases, leaving 1 base of the junction unmatched. The CDR3 runs to 15 residues. Germline assignment: CDR1 LGHNA and CDR2 YSLEER. CDR3 protein: CASSQDGTGNEKLFF. In nucleotides, the CDR3 is TGCGCCAGCAGCCAAGACGGGACAGGGAATGAAAAACTGTTTTTT.

The chain carries TRBV7-2 and TRBJ1-6; D ambiguous. The germline V gene has CDR1 SGHTA and CDR2 FQGNSA. The CDR3 sequence is 11 residues long. V lost 1 base, J lost 8 bases, and 0 bases lay in between. The CDR3 loop reads CASSLDSPLHF. DNA for the CDR3: TGTGCCAGCAGCTTAGATTCACCCCTCCACTTT.

The V and J genes are TRBV4-2 and TRBJ2-1; 13 nucleotides match TRBD2. The CDR3 covers 15 residues. Trimming removed 6 bases from V and 8 bases from J; junction bases left unmatched: 7. Germline CDR1 reads LGHNA; CDR2 reads YNFKEQ. CDR3 sequence reads: CASSQTSGRSYEQFF. DNA of the CDR3: TGTGCCAGCAGTCAGACTAGCGGGAGGTCCTATGAGCAGTTCTTC.

This clone has more than one count but fewer than ten. V gene TRBV6-5 combines with J gene TRBJ1-2; D gene uncertain. Germline V CDR1 and CDR2: MNHEY, SVGAGI. The CDR3 spans 15 residues. The V end was cut by 2 bases, the J end by 4 bases, with 14 bases between. The DNA for the CDR3 is TGTGCCAGCAGTTACACGCAGGCGACCTTCTATGGCTACACCTTC. Protein: CASSYTQATFYGYTF.

The table lists this clone with a few counts. CDR3 loop: CASSYDRGGYEQYF. The CDR3, as DNA: TGTGCCAGCAGCTACGACAGGGGTGGCTACGAGCAGTACTTC. This chain links TRBV13 with TRBJ2-7, with 8 bases fitting TRBD1. This CDR3 spans 14 amino acids. Germline loops: CDR1 PRHDT, CDR2 FYEKMQ (reference sequence). V was clipped by 4 bases and J by 3 bases; unmatched bases: 5.

Of note for this clone: Sequence at one end of the junction differs from germline and may be a read error. The chain links TRBV7-9 to TRBJ2-1; D possibly corresponds to TRBD2 (5 bases). This CDR3 is 14 amino acids long. CDR1 and CDR2 from the germline V gene are SEHNR and FQNEAQ (reference sequence). CDR3 protein: CASSLGGDYTEQFF. In DNA, the CDR3 is TGTGCCAGCAGCTTAGGTGGTGACTACACTGAGCAGTTCTTC.

This clone was found a few times. The V gene is TRBV18, the J gene TRBJ1-6; the D gene is possibly TRBD1 (6 bases). Germline-derived CDR1 and CDR2 are KGHSH and LQKENI. The germline V and J ends were trimmed by 6 bases and 7 bases, with 13 bases remaining between them. This CDR3 spans 14 amino acids. CDR3 nucleotides: TGTGCCAGCTCGCCTATGGGGGGCAATTCACCCCTCCACTTT. It yields the protein CASSPMGGNSPLHF.

The chain links TRBV15 to TRBJ2-2; TRBD2 aligns across 11 bases. CDR1 and CDR2 (germline): LNHNV, YYDKDF (reference sequence). The CDR3 covers 16 residues. The V segment lost 5 bases and the J segment 6 bases; nucleotides outside the gene matches: 8. This CDR3 reads CATSVGLADASGELFF. In DNA, the CDR3 is TGTGCCACCAGCGTGGGACTAGCGGACGCGTCCGGGGAGCTGTTTTTT.

This clone has more than one count but fewer than ten. This rearrangement joins TRBV7-9 to TRBJ2-4; a weak D match, TRBD2 (7 bases). Trimming removed 5 bases at V and 3 bases at J, with 14 bases between. The CDR3 covers 15 residues. Germline CDR1 and CDR2: SEHNR and FQNEAQ (reference sequence). CDR3 in amino acids: CASSPSGTNKNIQYF. CDR3 nucleotide sequence: TGTGCCAGCAGCCCCAGCGGGACAAACAAAAACATTCAGTACTTC.

The chain has TRBV27 and TRBJ1-5; 8 positions agree with TRBD1. The CDR3 covers 16 residues. Looked up from germline, CDR1 is MNHEY and CDR2 is SMNVEV (reference sequence). Trimming cost V 3 bases and J 5 bases; bases outside gene matches: 9. The DNA of the CDR3 is TGTGCCAGCAGTTTGAGTCCCACAGGGGGTTATCAGCCCCAGCATTTT. The encoded protein is CASSLSPTGGYQPQHF.

This sequence joins TRBV7-9 and TRBJ2-1; D may be TRBD1 or TRBD2 (5 bases each). The CDR3 runs 17 residues. Germline V gene lookup returns CDR1 SEHNR and CDR2 FQNEAQ (reference sequence). Trimming stripped 4 bases from V and 0 bases from J, with 16 bases between. CDR3 nucleotide sequence: TGTGCCAGCAGCTCTCGTCTGGGGGAAAGCTCCTACAATGAGCAGTTCTTC. It codes for CASSSRLGESSYNEQFF.

The chain joins TRBV29-1 to TRBJ2-7; 9 nucleotides line up with TRBD1. Unmatched junction bases numbered 13, after V lost 3 bases and J lost 7 bases. The CDR3 consists of 15 residues. Germline V gene data show CDR1 as SQVTM and CDR2 as ANQGSEA. The CDR3 nucleotides read TGCAGCGTTGATGGGGACCCGGACAGGGGTGAAGAGCAGTACTTC. It yields the protein CSVDGDPDRGEEQYF.